This record covers a single T cell receptor (beta chain). Its antigen is undetermined. The sample belongs to a study of T cell responses to AZD1222 COVID-19 vaccine. The study's findings and limits: Just 5 to 7 AZD1222 recipients were seropositive at baseline. In a largely white British group with more females than males, clonal diversity was possibly underestimated. Unmutated variant regions reportedly attract nearly half of all spike-specific TCRs.

This CDR3 contains 13 residues. Trimming took off 1 base at V and 4 bases at J, with 5 bases between the two ends. The V gene's germline CDR1 is WNHNN and CDR2 SYGVQD (reference sequence). Repertoires were generated with immunoSEQ multiplex PCR, while TCRdb's copy carries only in-frame clones and drops some. The table includes 120,000 or so clones, 70% to 85% detected once. The sequence derives from an adult who received the AZD1222 COVID-19 vaccine. The chain is built from TRBV10-1 and TRBJ1-5; unclear D gene. The specimen was peripheral blood, collected 28 days after the second AZD1222 dose. DNA for the CDR3: TGCGCCAGCAGTGAGTACGGTAATCAGCCCCAGCATTTT. It encodes CASSEYGNQPQHF.